The following is a T cell receptor (beta chain) sequence with its context. This clone was seen more than once but under ten times. Its cognate antigen has yet to be identified. No qualities accompany the bases; no much larger clone lies one base away. Libraries were prepared through the immunoSEQ multiplex PCR assay. Sourced from immuneACCESS, this table was stored by TCRdb with only in-frame sequences that have V and J called. A share of the clones is absent; for the studies checked, an unresolved V gene accounts for under half, and the remainder has no known explanation. The sample yields around 13,000 clones; 65% to 90% were counted once. The ten most abundant clones make up less than 1.5% of the sample. Unmatched junction bases come to 7, with V trimmed by 0 bases and J by 5 bases. From cysteine to phenylalanine, the CDR3 is 16 amino acids long. Left in the record is the CDR3 DNA by itself, 48 bases read in frame from the first base. In the germline V gene, CDR1 corresponds to SNHLY and CDR2 to FYNNEI.

This record comes from a study of tumour-infiltrating T cells in Burkitt lymphoma (dated by TCRdb to about 2020). General notes on the study: TCR repertoire data were correlated with clinical outcome; productive clonality predicted overall and progression-free survival, independent of established prognosticators including age at diagnosis.

Sequencing was done on a sample of tumor tissue. The clonotype comes from a human donor with diffuse large B-cell lymphoma. The V gene is TRBV2 and the J gene is TRBJ1-5, and TRBD1 aligns with 7 junction nucleotides. The CDR3 here reads CASSEAWTGLDQPQHF. The nucleotide sequence reads as follows: TGTGCCAGCAGTGAAGCGTGGACAGGTCTAGATCAGCCCCAGCATTTT.